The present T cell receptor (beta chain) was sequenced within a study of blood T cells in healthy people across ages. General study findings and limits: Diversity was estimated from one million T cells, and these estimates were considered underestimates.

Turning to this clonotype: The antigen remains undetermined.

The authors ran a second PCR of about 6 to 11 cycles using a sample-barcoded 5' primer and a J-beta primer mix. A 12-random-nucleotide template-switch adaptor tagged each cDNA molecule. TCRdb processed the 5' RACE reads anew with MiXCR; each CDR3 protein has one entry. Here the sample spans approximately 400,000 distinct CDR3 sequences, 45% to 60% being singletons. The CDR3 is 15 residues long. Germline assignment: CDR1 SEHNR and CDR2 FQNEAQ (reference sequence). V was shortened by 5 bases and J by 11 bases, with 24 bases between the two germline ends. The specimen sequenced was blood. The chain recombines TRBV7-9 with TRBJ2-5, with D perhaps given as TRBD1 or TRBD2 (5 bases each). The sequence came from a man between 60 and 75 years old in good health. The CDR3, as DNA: TGTGCCAGCAGCCCGCGGACGGAGGCCCAAGGGGAGCAGTACTTC. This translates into CASSPRTEAQGEQYF.